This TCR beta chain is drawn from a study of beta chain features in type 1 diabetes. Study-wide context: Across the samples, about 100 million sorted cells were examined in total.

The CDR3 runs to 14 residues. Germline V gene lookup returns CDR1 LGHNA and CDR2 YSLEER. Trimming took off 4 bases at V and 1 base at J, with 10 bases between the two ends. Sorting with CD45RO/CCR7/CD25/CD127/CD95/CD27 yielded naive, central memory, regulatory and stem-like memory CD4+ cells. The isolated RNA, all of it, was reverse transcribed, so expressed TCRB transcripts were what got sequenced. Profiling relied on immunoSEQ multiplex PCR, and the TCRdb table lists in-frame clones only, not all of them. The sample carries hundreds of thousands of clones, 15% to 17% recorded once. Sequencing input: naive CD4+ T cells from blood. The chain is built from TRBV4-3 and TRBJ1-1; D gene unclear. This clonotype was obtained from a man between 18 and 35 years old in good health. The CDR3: CASSLAGGNTEAFF. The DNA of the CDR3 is TGCGCCAGCAGCCTCGCAGGAGGGAACACTGAAGCTTTCTTT.